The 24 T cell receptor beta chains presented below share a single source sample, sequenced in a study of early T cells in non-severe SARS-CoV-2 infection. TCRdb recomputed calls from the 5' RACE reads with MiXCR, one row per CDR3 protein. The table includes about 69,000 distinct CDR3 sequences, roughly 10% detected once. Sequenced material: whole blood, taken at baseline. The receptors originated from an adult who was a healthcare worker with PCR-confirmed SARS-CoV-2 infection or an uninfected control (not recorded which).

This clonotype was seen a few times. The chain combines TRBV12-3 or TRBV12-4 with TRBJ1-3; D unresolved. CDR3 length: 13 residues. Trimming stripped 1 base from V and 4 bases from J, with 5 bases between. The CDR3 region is CASSLVRGNTIYF. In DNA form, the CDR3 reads TGTGCCAGCAGTTTAGTGAGGGGAAACACCATATATTTT.

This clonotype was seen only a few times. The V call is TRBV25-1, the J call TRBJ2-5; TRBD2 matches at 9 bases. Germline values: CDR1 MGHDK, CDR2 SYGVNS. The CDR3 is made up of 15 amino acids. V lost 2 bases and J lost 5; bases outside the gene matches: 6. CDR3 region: CASSEILAGRETQYF. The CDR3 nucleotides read TGTGCCAGCAGTGAAATCCTAGCGGGGAGGGAGACCCAGTACTTC.

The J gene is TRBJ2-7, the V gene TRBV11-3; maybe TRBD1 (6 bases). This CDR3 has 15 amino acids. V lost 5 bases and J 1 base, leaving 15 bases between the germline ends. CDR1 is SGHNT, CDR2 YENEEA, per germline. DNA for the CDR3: TGTGCCAGCAGCGGATTCCGGGACACATCCTACGAGCAGTACTTC. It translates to CASSGFRDTSYEQYF.

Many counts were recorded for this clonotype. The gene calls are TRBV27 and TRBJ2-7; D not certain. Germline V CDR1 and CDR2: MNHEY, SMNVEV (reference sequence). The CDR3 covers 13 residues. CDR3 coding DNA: TGTGCAGCCGGAGAGAATCTCATGGACGAGCAGTACTTC. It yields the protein CAAGENLMDEQYF.

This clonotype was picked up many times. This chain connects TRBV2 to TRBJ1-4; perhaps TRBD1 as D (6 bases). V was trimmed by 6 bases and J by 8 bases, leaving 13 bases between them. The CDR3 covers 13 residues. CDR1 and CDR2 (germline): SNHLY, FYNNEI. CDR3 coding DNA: TGTGCCAGCAGGGTTTACAGGGAAGAAAAACTGTTTTTT. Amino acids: CASRVYREEKLFF.

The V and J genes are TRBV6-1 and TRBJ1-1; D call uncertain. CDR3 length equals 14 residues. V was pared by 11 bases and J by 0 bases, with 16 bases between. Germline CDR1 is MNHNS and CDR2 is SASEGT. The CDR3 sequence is CACTRGNLNTEAFF. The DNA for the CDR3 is TGTGCCTGCACCCGCGGAAACCTGAACACTGAAGCTTTCTTT.

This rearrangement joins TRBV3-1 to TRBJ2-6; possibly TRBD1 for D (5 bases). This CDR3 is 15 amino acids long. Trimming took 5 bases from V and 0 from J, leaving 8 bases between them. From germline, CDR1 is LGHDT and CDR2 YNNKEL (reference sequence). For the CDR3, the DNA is TGTGCCAGCAGCTCAGGGCTCTCTGGGGCCAACGTCCTGACTTTC. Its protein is CASSSGLSGANVLTF.

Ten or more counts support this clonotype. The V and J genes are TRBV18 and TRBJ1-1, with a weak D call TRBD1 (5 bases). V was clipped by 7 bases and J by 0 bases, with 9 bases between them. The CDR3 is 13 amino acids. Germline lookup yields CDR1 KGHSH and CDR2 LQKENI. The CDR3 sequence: CASLGDLNTEAFF. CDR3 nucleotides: TGTGCCAGCTTAGGGGACTTGAACACTGAAGCTTTCTTT.

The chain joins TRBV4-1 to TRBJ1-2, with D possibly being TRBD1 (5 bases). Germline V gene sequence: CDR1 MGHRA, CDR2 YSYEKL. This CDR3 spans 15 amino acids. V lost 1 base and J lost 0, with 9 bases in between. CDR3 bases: TGCGCCAGCAGCCAAGGAGCAGGGACTAACTATGGCTACACCTTC. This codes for CASSQGAGTNYGYTF.

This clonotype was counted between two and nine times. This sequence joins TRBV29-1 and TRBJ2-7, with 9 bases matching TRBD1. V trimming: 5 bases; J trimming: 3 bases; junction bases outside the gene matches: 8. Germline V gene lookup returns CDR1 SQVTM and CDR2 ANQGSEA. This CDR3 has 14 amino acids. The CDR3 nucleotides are TGCAGCGTTAGGGGAGAGGGACAGGGCTACGAGCAGTACTTC. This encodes CSVRGEGQGYEQYF.

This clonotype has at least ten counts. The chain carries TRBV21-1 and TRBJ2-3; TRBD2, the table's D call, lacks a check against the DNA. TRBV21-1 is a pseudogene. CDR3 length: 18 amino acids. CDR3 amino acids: CASSKPGGKAGGTDTQYF. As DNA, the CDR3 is TGTGCCAGCAGCAAACCAGGAGGAAAAGCGGGGGGCACAGATACGCAGTATTTT.

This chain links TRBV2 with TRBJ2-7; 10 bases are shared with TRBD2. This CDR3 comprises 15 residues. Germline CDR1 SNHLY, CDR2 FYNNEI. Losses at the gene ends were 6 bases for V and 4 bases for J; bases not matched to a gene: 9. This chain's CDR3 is CASRIPGLALYEQYF. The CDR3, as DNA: TGTGCCAGCAGAATACCGGGACTAGCGTTATACGAGCAGTACTTC.

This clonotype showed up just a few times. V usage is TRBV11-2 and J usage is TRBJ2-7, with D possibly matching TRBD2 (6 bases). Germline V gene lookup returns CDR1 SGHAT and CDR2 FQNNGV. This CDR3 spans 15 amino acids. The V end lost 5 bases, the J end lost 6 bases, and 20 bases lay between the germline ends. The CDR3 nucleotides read TGTGCCAGCAGCCCCCGACCCCGGCTAGCGACCGAGCAGTACTTC. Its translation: CASSPRPRLATEQYF. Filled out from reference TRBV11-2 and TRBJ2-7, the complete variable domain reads EAGVAQSPRYKIIEKRQSVAFWCNPISGHATLYWYQQILGQGPKLLIQFQNNGVVDDSQLPKDRFSAERLKGVDSTLKIQPAKLEDSAVYLCASSPRPRLATEQYFGPGTRLTVT.

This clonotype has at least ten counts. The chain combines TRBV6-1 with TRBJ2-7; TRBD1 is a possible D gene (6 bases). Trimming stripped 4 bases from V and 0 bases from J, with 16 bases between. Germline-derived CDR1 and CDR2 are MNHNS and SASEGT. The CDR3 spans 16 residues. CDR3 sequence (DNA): TGTGCCAGCAGTGCCTACAGGGAAGGAGCCTCCTACGAGCAGTACTTC. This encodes CASSAYREGASYEQYF.

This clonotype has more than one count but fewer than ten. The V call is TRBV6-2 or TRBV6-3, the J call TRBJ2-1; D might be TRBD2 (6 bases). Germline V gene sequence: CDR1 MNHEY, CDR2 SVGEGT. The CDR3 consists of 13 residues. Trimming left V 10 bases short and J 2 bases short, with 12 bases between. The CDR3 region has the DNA TGTGCCACTAGGAGGGATCCCTACAATGAGCAGTTCTTC. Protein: CATRRDPYNEQFF.

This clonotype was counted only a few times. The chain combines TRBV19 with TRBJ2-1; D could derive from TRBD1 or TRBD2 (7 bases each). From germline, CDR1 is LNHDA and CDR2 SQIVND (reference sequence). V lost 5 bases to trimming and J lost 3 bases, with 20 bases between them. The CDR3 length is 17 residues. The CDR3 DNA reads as TGTGCCAGTAGTCCCCGCCAGGGGGGGTTACTCTACAATGAGCAGTTCTTC. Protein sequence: CASSPRQGGLLYNEQFF.

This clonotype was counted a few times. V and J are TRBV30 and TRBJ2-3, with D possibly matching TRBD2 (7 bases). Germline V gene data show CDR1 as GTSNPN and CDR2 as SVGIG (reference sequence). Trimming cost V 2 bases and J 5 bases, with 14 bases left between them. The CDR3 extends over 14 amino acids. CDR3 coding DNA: TGTGCCTGGAGTCGGGGGGCCCGCGTAGATACGCAGTATTTT. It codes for CAWSRGARVDTQYF.

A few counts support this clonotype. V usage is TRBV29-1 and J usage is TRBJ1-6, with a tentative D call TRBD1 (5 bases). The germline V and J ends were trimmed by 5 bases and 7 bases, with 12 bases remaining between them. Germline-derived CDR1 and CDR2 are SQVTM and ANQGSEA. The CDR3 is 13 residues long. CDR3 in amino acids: CSVSGWGNSPLHF. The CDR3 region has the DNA TGCAGCGTTTCTGGGTGGGGGAATTCACCCCTCCACTTT. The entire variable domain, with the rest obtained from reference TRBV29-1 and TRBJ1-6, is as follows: SAVISQKPSRDICQRGTSLTIQCQVDSQVTMMFWYRQQPGQSLTLIATANQGSEATYESGFVIDKFPISRPNLTFSTLTVSNMSPEDSSIYLCSVSGWGNSPLHFGNGTRLTVT.

The CDR3 DNA reads as TGCGCCAGCAGCCTCGACACCCTTCTAGCGGCGGTCTACGAGCAGTACTTC. Translated: CASSLDTLLAAVYEQYF. The V gene is TRBV5-1, the J gene TRBJ2-7, with TRBD2 identical over 7 bases. The CDR3 loop spans 17 amino acids. Germline V gene data show CDR1 as SGHRS and CDR2 as YFSETQ. The V gene end was trimmed by 4 bases and the J gene end by 3 bases; junction bases not matched to a gene: 16. The whole variable domain, remainder taken from reference TRBV5-1 and TRBJ2-7, is KAGVTQTPRYLIKTRGQQVTLSCSPISGHRSVSWYQQTPGQGLQFLFEYFSETQRNKGNFPGRFSGRQFSNSRSEMNVSTLELGDSALYLCASSLDTLLAAVYEQYFGPGTRLTVT.

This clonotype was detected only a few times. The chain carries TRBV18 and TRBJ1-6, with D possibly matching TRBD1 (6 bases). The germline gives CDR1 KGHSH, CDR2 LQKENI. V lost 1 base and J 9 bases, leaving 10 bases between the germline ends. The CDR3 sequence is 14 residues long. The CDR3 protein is CASSPQGGGSPLHF. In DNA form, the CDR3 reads TGTGCCAGCTCACCACAGGGGGGCGGTTCACCCCTCCACTTT.

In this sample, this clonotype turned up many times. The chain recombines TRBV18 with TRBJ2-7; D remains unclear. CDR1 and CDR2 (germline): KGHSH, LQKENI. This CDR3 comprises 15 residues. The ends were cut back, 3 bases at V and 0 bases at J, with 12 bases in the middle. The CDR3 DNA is TGTGCCAGCTCACCCCCCGGGTTAAGCTCCTACGAGCAGTACTTC. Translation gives CASSPPGLSSYEQYF. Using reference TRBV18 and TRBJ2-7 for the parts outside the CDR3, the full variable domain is NAGVMQNPRHLVRRRGQEARLRCSPMKGHSHVYWYRQLPEEGLKFMVYLQKENIIDESGMPKERFSAEFPKEGPSILRIQQVVRGDSAAYFCASSPPGLSSYEQYFGPGTRLTVT.

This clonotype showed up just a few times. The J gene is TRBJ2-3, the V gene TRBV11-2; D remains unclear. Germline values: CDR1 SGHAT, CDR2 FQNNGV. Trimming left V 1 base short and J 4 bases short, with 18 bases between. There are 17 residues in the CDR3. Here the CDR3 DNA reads TGTGCCAGCAGCTTAGGAGGAGCGTTGATGGGGTCAGATACGCAGTATTTT. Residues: CASSLGGALMGSDTQYF.

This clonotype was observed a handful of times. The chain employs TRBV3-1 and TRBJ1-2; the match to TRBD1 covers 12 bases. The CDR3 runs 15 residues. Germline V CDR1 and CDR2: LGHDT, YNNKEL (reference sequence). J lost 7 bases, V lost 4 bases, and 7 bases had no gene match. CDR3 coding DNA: TGTGCCAGCAGCCCAAAGGGACAGGGGGCAGTTGGCTACACCTTC. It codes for CASSPKGQGAVGYTF. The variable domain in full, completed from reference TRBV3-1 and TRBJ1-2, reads DTAVSQTPKYLVTQMGNDKSIKCEQNLGHDTMYWYKQDSKKFLKIMFSYNNKELIINETVPNRFSPKSPDKAHLNLHINSLELGDSAVYFCASSPKGQGAVGYTFGSGTRLTVV.

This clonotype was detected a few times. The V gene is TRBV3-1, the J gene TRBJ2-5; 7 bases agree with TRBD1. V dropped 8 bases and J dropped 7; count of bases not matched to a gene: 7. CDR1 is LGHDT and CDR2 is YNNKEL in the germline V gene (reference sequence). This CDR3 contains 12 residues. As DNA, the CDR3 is TGTGCCAGCGGGACAGCCGCAGGGACCCAGTACTTC. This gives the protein CASGTAAGTQYF.